The rows below give T cell receptor beta chains drawn from one sample of a study of OX40 agonist ivuxolimab in advanced cancers. Using immunoSEQ multiplex PCR, the repertoire was profiled, and TCRdb retains in-frame clones only, with some absent. Of 60,000 to 75,000 clones in the sample, approximately 90% were seen once. The material sequenced was CD4+ or CD8+ T cells sorted from blood, taken in a trial of the OX40 agonist ivuxolimab. The source is an adult with an advanced solid tumor such as melanoma, head and neck, liver or kidney cancer. CDR3s include the opening cysteine and the closing phenylalanine or tryptophan. The D gene is left open where the match is weak. Rows may omit the clone size; those that give it use once, few, many or a size class.

J	V	D	size	CDR3	DNA
TRBJ2-3	TRBV19	-	-	CASSIDQGEGTDTQYF	TGTGCCAGTAGTATAGATCAAGGTGAAGGCACAGATACGCAGTATTTT
TRBJ2-2	TRBV19	-	-	CASSIGRGGGGTNTGELFF	TGTGCCAGTAGTATAGGGAGGGGCGGTGGGGGTACGAACACCGGGGAGCTGTTTTTT
TRBJ2-5	TRBV5-6	-	-	CASSSTQVETQYF	TGTGCCAGCAGCAGTACCCAAGTGGAGACCCAGTACTTC
TRBJ1-2	TRBV12-5	TRBD1	-	CASGLGDRGYGYTF	TGTGCTAGTGGTTTGGGGGACAGGGGCTATGGCTACACCTTC
TRBJ2-7	TRBV11-2	-	-	CASSSRLVGSYEQYF	TGTGCCAGCAGCTCGCGACTAGTCGGGTCATACGAGCAGTACTTC
TRBJ2-7	TRBV19	TRBD1	-	CASAPGQGAYEQYF	TGTGCCAGTGCACCGGGACAGGGGGCCTACGAGCAGTACTTC
TRBJ2-3	TRBV9	TRBD2	-	CASSVSSGSPDTQYF	TGTGCCAGCAGCGTATCAAGCGGGAGCCCAGATACGCAGTATTTT
TRBJ2-7	TRBV11-3	TRBD2	once	CASSFGLADLYEQCF	TGTGCCAGCAGCTTCGGACTAGCGGACCTCTACGAGCAGTGCTTC
TRBJ1-5	TRBV5-5	-	-	CASSLGPGDQPQHF	TGTGCCAGCAGCTTGGGACCGGGGGATCAGCCCCAGCATTTT
TRBJ1-2	TRBV30	TRBD1	-	CAWSRLGQPYNF	TGTGCCTGGTCCCGCCTGGGACAGCCCTACAACTTC
TRBJ2-3	TRBV5-6	TRBD2	-	CASSSSGLGTDTQYF	TGTGCCAGCAGCTCTAGCGGCCTCGGCACAGATACGCAGTATTTT
TRBJ2-5	TRBV19	TRBD2	-	CASSTRLAGEQETQYF	TGTGCCAGTAGTACCCGACTAGCGGGGGAACAAGAGACCCAGTACTTC
TRBJ2-5	TRBV29-1	TRBD1	-	CSVLRGGETQYF	TGCAGCGTTTTACGAGGGGGCGAGACCCAGTACTTC
TRBJ1-4	TRBV2	TRBD1	-	CASTPATGTGDEKLFF	TGTGCCAGCACTCCCGCCACCGGGACAGGGGATGAAAAACTGTTTTTT
TRBJ1-2	TRBV27	-	-	CASSGSGGSNYGYTF	TGTGCCAGCAGTGGTTCGGGCGGATCTAACTATGGCTACACCTTC
TRBJ2-1	TRBV10-3	TRBD2	once	CAITIAGAYNEQFF	TGTGCCATCACGATAGCGGGAGCCTACAATGAGCAGTTCTTC
TRBJ2-2	TRBV4-1	TRBD2	once	CASSQSGLAANTGELFF	TGCGCCAGCAGCCAAAGCGGACTAGCGGCGAACACCGGGGAGCTGTTTTTT
TRBJ2-2	TRBV6-5	-	-	CASRMGPTGELFF	TGTGCCAGCAGAATGGGTCCCACCGGGGAGCTGTTTTTT
TRBJ2-7	TRBV6-1	-	-	CASSEDDTGVGGSYEQYF	TGTGCCAGCAGTGAGGACGACACGGGGGTTGGGGGCTCCTACGAGCAGTACTTC
TRBJ1-3	TRBV7-8	-	-	CASRLTGSENTIYF	TGTGCCAGCAGGCTTACAGGGTCCGAAAACACCATATATTTT
TRBJ1-2	TRBV18	-	once	CASSRGGDYGYTF	TGTGCCAGCTCACGTGGCGGGGACTATGGCTACACCTTC
TRBJ2-1	TRBV30	-	-	CAWEGLANEQFF	TGTGCCTGGGAGGGGTTAGCCAATGAGCAGTTCTTC
TRBJ2-7	TRBV2	-	-	CASTSGGSWDEQYF	TGTGCCAGCACCTCAGGGGGGTCTTGGGACGAGCAGTACTTC
TRBJ1-4	TRBV7-9	-	-	CASSSTDGREKLFF	TGTGCCAGCAGCTCAACGGACGGTCGGGAAAAACTGTTTTTT
TRBJ2-3	TRBV7-8	-	-	CASSLRTAIPRSTDTQYF	TGTGCCAGCAGCTTAAGAACGGCCATTCCAAGAAGCACAGATACGCAGTATTTT
TRBJ2-7	TRBV19	-	-	CASSGSGPYEQYF	TGTGCCAGTAGTGGCTCAGGTCCCTACGAGCAGTACTTC
TRBJ1-1	TRBV6-4	-	once	CASSAPDDCTEAFF	TGTGCCAGCAGTGCCCCGGACGATTGCACTGAAGCTTTCTTT
TRBJ2-3	TRBV2	-	few	CASSEGLGGTDTQYF	TGTGCCAGCAGTGAAGGACTAGGAGGCACAGATACGCAGTATTTT
TRBJ2-5	TRBV27	TRBD2	-	CASSPGLAAKETQYF	TGTGCCAGCAGTCCTGGACTAGCTGCGAAAGAGACCCAGTACTTC
TRBJ1-2	TRBV19	TRBD1	once	CASSDDREDGYTF	TGTGCCAGTAGTGACGACAGGGAGGATGGCTACACCTTC
TRBJ2-3	TRBV25-1	-	-	CASSAPGAMTQYF	TGTGCCAGCAGTGCCCCAGGTGCGATGACGCAGTATTTT
TRBJ1-2	TRBV27	-	once	CASSSADVSGYTF	TGTGCCAGCAGTTCGGCGGACGTAAGCGGCTACACCTTC
TRBJ1-4	TRBV27	TRBD1	-	CASSLSGQRNEKLFF	TGTGCCAGCAGTCTCTCGGGACAGAGGAATGAAAAACTGTTTTTT
TRBJ2-7	TRBV15	-	-	CATSRGYEQYF	TGTGCCACCAGCAGAGGCTACGAGCAGTACTTC
TRBJ2-1	TRBV25-1	TRBD2	few	CASSEWFVAGVRYEQFF	TGTGCCAGCAGTGAATGGTTCGTAGCGGGAGTTCGCTATGAGCAGTTCTTC
TRBJ1-1	TRBV5-1	-	-	CASSFGPGGDTEAFF	TGCGCCAGCAGCTTTGGACCGGGCGGGGACACTGAAGCTTTCTTT
TRBJ2-3	TRBV30	TRBD1	once	CAWSRGTADTQYF	TGTGCCTGGAGTAGAGGGACAGCAGATACGCAGTATTTT
TRBJ2-5	TRBV7-9	TRBD2	-	CASSLAGGGLQETQYF	TGTGCCAGCAGCTTAGCGGGCGGGGGGCTCCAAGAGACCCAGTACTTC
TRBJ2-3	TRBV27	-	-	CASSFRPAVGADTQYF	TGTGCCAGCAGTTTTCGCCCGGCAGTGGGGGCAGATACGCAGTATTTT
TRBJ1-4	TRBV5-1	-	-	CASSLTATNEKLFF	TGCGCCAGCAGCCTAACCGCAACTAATGAAAAACTGTTTTTT
TRBJ2-7	TRBV21-1	-	-	CASSYRAGEVREQYF	TGTGCCAGCAGCTATAGAGCGGGAGAGGTTCGCGAGCAGTACTTC
TRBJ2-1	TRBV10-1	TRBD1	once	CASSGQGGNEQFF	TGCGCCAGCAGTGGACAGGGGGGCAATGAGCAGTTCTTC
TRBJ1-2	TRBV25-1	-	-	CASSERERGYTF	TGTGCCAGCAGTGAGCGAGAGAGGGGCTACACCTTC
TRBJ1-1	TRBV5-8	-	-	CASSISPGLNTEAFF	TGTGCCAGCAGCATTAGTCCGGGGCTGAACACTGAAGCTTTCTTT
TRBJ2-3	TRBV7-9	-	few	CASSSTGTPVSGTDTQYF	TGTGCCAGCAGCTCCACCGGGACACCAGTATCTGGCACAGATACGCAGTATTTT
TRBJ2-5	TRBV7-9	TRBD2	-	CASSPGLAGPQETQYF	TGTGCCAGCAGCCCTGGACTAGCGGGACCCCAAGAGACCCAGTACTTC
TRBJ1-1	TRBV29-1	-	-	CSVEVQGVDTEAFF	TGCAGCGTTGAAGTACAGGGAGTGGACACTGAAGCTTTCTTT
TRBJ2-4	TRBV7-9	-	-	CASSLSEVPASQYF	TGTGCCAGCAGCTTATCCGAGGTTCCTGCTTCACAGTACTTC
TRBJ2-5	TRBV29-1	-	-	CSATPRNRERETQYF	TGCAGCGCAACTCCAAGGAACAGGGAGAGGGAGACCCAGTACTTC
TRBJ2-5	TRBV10-1	-	-	CASSGETLGQETQYF	TGCGCCAGCAGTGGTGAGACCCTCGGGCAAGAGACCCAGTACTTC
TRBJ2-1	TRBV5-4	-	once	CASSNGPSFDNEQFF	TGTGCCAGCAGCAATGGACCATCGTTCGACAATGAGCAGTTCTTC
TRBJ1-3	TRBV6-5	TRBD1	-	CASSSMDRNSGNTIYF	TGTGCCAGCAGTTCCATGGACAGGAACTCTGGAAACACCATATATTTT